Listed here are 14 T cell receptor beta chains from one sample, sequenced in a study of beta chain features in type 1 diabetes. Whole-study results and caveats: TCRB CDR3s were moderately but significantly shorter in Type 1 diabetes patients in all four CD4+ subsets.

Reverse transcribing all isolated RNA meant expressed TCRB transcripts were sequenced. Profiled with immunoSEQ multiplex PCR; TCRdb holds only in-frame clones, not every one. This sample has roughly 15,000 clones, with approximately 70% found just once. Antigens for these TCRs are unknown. The specimen was stem cell memory CD4+ T cells from blood. Receptors originate from a man aged 25 to 40 with type 1 diabetes.

This clone has just one count. The genes are TRBV14 and TRBJ2-7, with 9 nucleotides matching TRBD2. This CDR3 is 15 amino acids long. Germline CDR1 reads SGHDN; CDR2 reads FVKESK. The V gene end was trimmed by 3 bases and the J gene end by 3 bases; junction bases not matched to a gene: 6. CDR3 protein: CASSHGLAGIYEQYF. CDR3 coding DNA: TGTGCCAGCAGCCATGGTCTAGCGGGGATCTACGAGCAGTACTTC.

The J gene is TRBJ2-3, the V gene TRBV4-2; D remains ambiguous. The CDR3 has 12 residues. V was shortened by 0 bases and J by 5 bases, with 3 bases between the two germline ends. CDR1 is LGHNA and CDR2 is YNFKEQ in the germline V gene. CDR3 residues: CASSQDIDTQYF. The CDR3, as DNA: TGTGCCAGCAGCCAAGACATAGATACGCAGTATTTT.

This clone was seen a few times. The chain joins TRBV18 to TRBJ2-3; D is undetermined. There are 13 residues in the CDR3. Deletions cut 4 bases from V and 2 bases from J, with 7 bases between. Germline CDR1 and CDR2: KGHSH and LQKENI. CDR3 nucleotide sequence: TGTGCCAGCTCACACGAGAACACAGATACGCAGTATTTT. Its translation: CASSHENTDTQYF.

V and J are TRBV6-5 and TRBJ2-7; D may be TRBD1 (5 bases). The germline gives CDR1 MNHEY, CDR2 SVGAGI. This CDR3 has 16 amino acids. Trimming cost V 2 bases and J 2 bases, with 16 bases left between them. The CDR3 DNA reads TGTGCCAGCAGTTACCTGGCAAAGGGGATCCCCTACGAGCAGTACTTC. This codes for CASSYLAKGIPYEQYF.

This clone came up a few times. The J gene is TRBJ2-1, the V gene TRBV5-4; 8 nucleotides agree with TRBD1. Germline assignment: CDR1 SGHNT and CDR2 YYREEE (reference sequence). V trimming: 0 bases; J trimming: 4 bases; junction bases outside the gene matches: 3. The CDR3 is 15 amino acids. The CDR3 protein is CASSLDGTGYNEQFF. The DNA for the CDR3 is TGTGCCAGCAGCTTGGACGGGACAGGTTACAATGAGCAGTTCTTC.

This clone was seen a handful of times. DNA of the CDR3: TGTGCCATCAGTGCCCGGACTAGCGGGGTTGGGGCCAACGTCCTGACTTTC. Translating gives CAISARTSGVGANVLTF. The rearrangement links TRBV10-3 to TRBJ2-6; 12 bases are shared with TRBD2. With 4 bases clipped from V and 3 bases from J, the junction kept 4 bases outside the gene matches. This CDR3 spans 17 amino acids. CDR1 is ENHRY and CDR2 is SYGVKD in the germline V gene.

In nucleotides, the CDR3 is TGTGCCAGTAGTGTCGCCGGGACAAACACTGAAGCTTTCTTT. This encodes CASSVAGTNTEAFF. The chain couples TRBV19 to TRBJ1-1; perhaps TRBD1 as D (6 bases). Trimming took off 5 bases at V and 2 bases at J, with 12 bases between the two ends. CDR1 LNHDA and CDR2 SQIVND come from the germline V gene (reference sequence). This CDR3 region has 14 residues.

The V and J genes are TRBV29-1 and TRBJ2-5, with D tentatively TRBD2 (6 bases). The V gene's germline CDR1 is SQVTM and CDR2 ANQGSEA. V was shortened by 7 bases and J by 5 bases, with 11 bases between the two germline ends. CDR3 length: 11 amino acids. CDR3 coding DNA: TGCAGCGGGACTATTCTGGAGACCCAGTACTTC. It translates to CSGTILETQYF.

The chain combines TRBV4-3 with TRBJ1-2; D uncertain. The CDR3 contains 14 residues. V was clipped by 0 bases and J by 4 bases, with 9 bases between them. CDR1 LGHNA and CDR2 YSLEER come from the germline V gene. Here the CDR3 reads CASSQESPGYGYTF. Here the CDR3 DNA reads TGCGCCAGCAGCCAAGAAAGTCCAGGCTATGGCTACACCTTC.

This clone was observed a single time. This chain joins TRBV28 and TRBJ1-2; 9 nucleotides align to TRBD1. The CDR3 sequence is 14 residues long. Trimming took 7 bases from V and 2 from J; bases not matched to a gene: 5. CDR1 is MDHEN, CDR2 SYDVKM, per germline. The CDR3 protein is CASTRTGENYGYTF. CDR3 nucleotide sequence: TGTGCCAGCACCCGGACAGGGGAAAACTATGGCTACACCTTC.

This chain joins TRBV7-2 and TRBJ2-3; 8 bases map to TRBD2. This CDR3 spans 15 amino acids. V shed 5 bases, J shed 4 bases, and the junction held 8 bases outside the gene matches. Germline CDR1 SGHTA, CDR2 FQGNSA. The CDR3 DNA reads TGTGCCAGCAGCCCCCGCGGGGGGAGGTCAGATACGCAGTATTTT. Translation gives CASSPRGGRSDTQYF.

A few counts support this clone. The chain uses TRBV23-1 and TRBJ1-4, with a possible D match to TRBD1 (6 bases). TRBV23-1 is treated as an ORF (open reading frame) with a function not yet certain. V lost 7 bases and J 5 bases, leaving 8 bases between the germline ends. This CDR3 region has 12 residues. CDR3 DNA: TGCGCCAGCAAGGACAGAAATGAAAAACTGTTTTTT. It codes for CASKDRNEKLFF.

The gene calls are TRBV6-1 and TRBJ2-7; D uncertain. Germline CDR1 is MNHNS and CDR2 is SASEGT. Between the trimmed V and J ends, which lost 5 bases and 0 bases, there was a span of 11 bases. The CDR3 runs 14 residues. This CDR3 is CASSTGSLSYEQYF. CDR3 in DNA: TGTGCCAGCAGTACCGGGTCCCTCTCCTACGAGCAGTACTTC.

The chain is built from TRBV18 and TRBJ2-7; TRBD1 aligns across 12 bases. The germline gives CDR1 KGHSH, CDR2 LQKENI. The CDR3 covers 16 residues. The junction had 7 bases not matched to a gene; V was cut back by 3 bases and J by 4 bases. The CDR3 spells CASSPSTGQGAYEQYF. The CDR3 coding sequence is TGTGCCAGCTCACCCTCAACGGGACAGGGGGCTTACGAGCAGTACTTC.